Here is one T cell receptor beta chain with its context. The antigen is not known. CDR3 length: 15 amino acids. Trimming took off 3 bases at V and 5 bases at J, with 16 bases between the two ends. Germline CDR1 reads LGHDT; CDR2 reads YNNKEL (reference sequence). This sample was taken from a study of T cell responses to AZD1222 COVID-19 vaccine. Whole-study findings and limits: Donors skewed white British and female; clonal diversity was possibly underestimated. The span of vaccine-associated CD4 TCRs extended across spike, with dominance at 160-218 and 743-854. Spike-specific TCR depth and breadth grew after two AZD1222 doses.

The repertoire was sequenced with immunoSEQ multiplex PCR; TCRdb's copy has only in-frame clones and lacks some. The sample lists 80,000 to 100,000 clones, 80% to 90% occurring once. The sequence was collected from an adult in good health. V usage is TRBV3-1 (or the pseudogene TRBV3-2) and J usage is TRBJ2-5, with a tentative D call TRBD1 (6 bases). The sequencing here drew on peripheral blood, taken on day 0 of AZD1222 vaccination. CDR3 sequence reads: CASSQEPGQIETQYF. In DNA form, the CDR3 reads TGTGCCAGCAGCCAGGAACCGGGACAAATCGAGACCCAGTACTTC.